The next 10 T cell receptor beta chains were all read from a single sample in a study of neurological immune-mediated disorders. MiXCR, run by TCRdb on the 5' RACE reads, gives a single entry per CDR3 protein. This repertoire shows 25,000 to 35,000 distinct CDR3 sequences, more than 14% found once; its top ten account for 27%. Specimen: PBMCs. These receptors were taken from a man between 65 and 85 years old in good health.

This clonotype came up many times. The CDR3 loop reads CSVATGRGNQPQHF. The CDR3 region has the DNA TGCAGCGTCGCGACAGGGAGAGGCAATCAGCCCCAGCATTTT. This chain uses TRBV29-1 with TRBJ1-5; 7 positions match TRBD1. This CDR3 region has 14 residues. With 6 bases clipped from V and 2 bases from J, the junction kept 7 bases outside the gene matches. Germline V gene data show CDR1 as SQVTM and CDR2 as ANQGSEA. The whole variable domain, remainder taken from reference TRBV29-1 and TRBJ1-5, is SAVISQKPSRDICQRGTSLTIQCQVDSQVTMMFWYRQQPGQSLTLIATANQGSEATYESGFVIDKFPISRPNLTFSTLTVSNMSPEDSSIYLCSVATGRGNQPQHFGDGTRLSIL.

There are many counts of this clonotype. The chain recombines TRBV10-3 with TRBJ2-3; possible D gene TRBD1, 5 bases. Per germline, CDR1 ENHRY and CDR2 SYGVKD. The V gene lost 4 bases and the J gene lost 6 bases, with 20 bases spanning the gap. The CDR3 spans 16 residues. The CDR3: CAISATTGSTVDTQYF. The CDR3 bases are TGTGCCATCAGTGCCACCACAGGCTCCACGGTGGATACGCAGTATTTT.

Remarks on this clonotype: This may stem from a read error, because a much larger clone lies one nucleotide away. CDR3 coding DNA: TGTGCCAGCAGTGAAGGTCGTGCGGCTTTCTTT. Protein: CASSEGRAAFF. V is TRBV2 and J is TRBJ1-1; D unclear. Trimming pared 1 base from V and 11 bases from J, leaving 8 bases between. This CDR3 has 11 amino acids. Germline V gene data show CDR1 as SNHLY and CDR2 as FYNNEI.

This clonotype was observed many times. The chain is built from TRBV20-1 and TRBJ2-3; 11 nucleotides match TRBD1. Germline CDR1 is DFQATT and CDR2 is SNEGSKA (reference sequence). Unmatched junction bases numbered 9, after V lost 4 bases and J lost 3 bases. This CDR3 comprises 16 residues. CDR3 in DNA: TGCAGTGCTAAAGGAACCGGGACAGGGGGAACAGATACGCAGTATTTT. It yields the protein CSAKGTGTGGTDTQYF.

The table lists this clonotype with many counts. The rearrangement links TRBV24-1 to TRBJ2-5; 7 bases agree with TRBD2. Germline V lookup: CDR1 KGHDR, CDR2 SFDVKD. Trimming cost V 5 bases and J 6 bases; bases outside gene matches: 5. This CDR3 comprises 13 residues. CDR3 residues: CATSGTSAQTQYF. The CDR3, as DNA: TGTGCCACCAGTGGTACTAGCGCCCAGACCCAGTACTTC.

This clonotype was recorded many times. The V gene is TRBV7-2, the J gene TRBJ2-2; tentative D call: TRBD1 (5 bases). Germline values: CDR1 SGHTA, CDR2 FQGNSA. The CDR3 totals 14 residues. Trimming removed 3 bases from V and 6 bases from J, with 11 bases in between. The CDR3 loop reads CASSFDREAGELFF. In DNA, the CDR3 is TGTGCCAGCAGCTTCGACAGAGAAGCCGGGGAGCTGTTTTTT.

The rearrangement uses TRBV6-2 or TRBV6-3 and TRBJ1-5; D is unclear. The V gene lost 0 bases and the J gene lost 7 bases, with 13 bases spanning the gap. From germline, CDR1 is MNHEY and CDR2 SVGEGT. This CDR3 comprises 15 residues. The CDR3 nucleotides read TGTGCCAGCAGTTACTCTTACGACTTTATGCAGCCCCAGCATTTT. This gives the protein CASSYSYDFMQPQHF.

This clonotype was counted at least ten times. The DNA of the CDR3 is TGTGCCAGCAGCTTAGTTCCGGACAGGGGCTGGGATACGCAGTATTTT. Translated: CASSLVPDRGWDTQYF. The rearrangement uses TRBV7-3 and TRBJ2-3; 9 nucleotides match TRBD1. The trim removed 2 bases at V and 6 bases at J, leaving 9 bases unmatched. Germline CDR1 reads SGHTA; CDR2 reads FQGTGA. The CDR3 covers 16 residues.

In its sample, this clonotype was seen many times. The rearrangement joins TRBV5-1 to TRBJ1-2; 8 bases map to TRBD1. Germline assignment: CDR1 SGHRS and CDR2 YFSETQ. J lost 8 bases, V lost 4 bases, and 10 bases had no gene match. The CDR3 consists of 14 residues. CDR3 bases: TGCGCCAGCAGCCCGTTGACAGGGGACGGCGGCTACACCTTC. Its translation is CASSPLTGDGGYTF.

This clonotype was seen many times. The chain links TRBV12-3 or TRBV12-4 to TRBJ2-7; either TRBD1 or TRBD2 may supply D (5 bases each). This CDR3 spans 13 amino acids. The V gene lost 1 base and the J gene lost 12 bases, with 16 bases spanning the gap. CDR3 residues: CASSLEEGRELYF. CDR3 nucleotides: TGTGCCAGCAGTTTAGAAGAGGGGCGCGAACTGTACTTC.